This record covers a single T cell receptor (beta chain). Its target is not known. The sample is drawn from a study of cytomegalovirus exposure and HLA in healthy donors. Researchers ran the PCR with 60 Vbeta and 13 Jbeta primers. Some clones are missing from TCRdb's copy, which holds only in-frame ones; the method was immunoSEQ multiplex PCR. The repertoire consists of about 80,000 clones, with roughly 78% occurring once and the leading ten covering about 2.3%. This CDR3 has 12 residues. V lost 6 bases, J lost 10 bases, and 15 bases lay in between. From germline, CDR1 is MNHEY and CDR2 SVGAGI. General observations from the study: DRB1 showed the most TCR associations and HLA-C the fewest in a later analysis, as rates varied by HLA locus.

The chain uses TRBV6-5 and TRBJ2-5; no reliable D call. The sequencing sample was made of PBMCs. The sequence was collected from a man aged 25 to 45 in good health and CMV-seronegative. CDR3 DNA sequence: TGTGCCAGCAGGTCCACACCCGAGGACCAGTACTTC. Protein sequence: CASRSTPEDQYF.